This T cell receptor (beta chain) derives from a study of technical replicates of blood from a handful of donors. TCRdb's table, derived via immunoSEQ multiplex PCR, lists solely in-frame clones and lacks some. The sample holds about 54,000 clones, roughly 94% seen once. V shed 4 bases and J 4 bases; nucleotides not matched to a gene: 13. This CDR3 has 18 amino acids. Germline CDR1 SGHVS, CDR2 FQNEAQ. This chain joins TRBV7-8 and TRBJ2-6; the match to TRBD1 covers 7 bases. The source material was T cells isolated from PBMCs. The source is a human donor in good health. This chain's CDR3 is CASSSRDSLLGGANVLTF. Written as DNA, the CDR3 is TGTGCCAGCAGCTCCCGGGACAGTCTCTTGGGAGGGGCCAACGTCCTGACTTTC.